These 32 T cell receptor beta chains were sequenced from one sample in a study of human T cells and chemical hapten exposure. Specified time point: patch test 1, 2 weeks after DPC sensitization. Sample treatment: therapeutic diphenylcyclopropenone sensitization with weekly scalp DPC. TCRdb itself ran the RACE reads through MiXCR, one entry per CDR3 protein. The sample consists of about 90,000 distinct CDR3 sequences, roughly a tenth of them appearing once. Sample: whole blood, taken in connection with sensitization to the hapten diphenylcyclopropenone (DPC). The receptor set was obtained from a man aged 35 to 55 with alopecia areata. Some clones in this sample may be carry-over from other donors' samples.

This clonotype was found a few times. The chain is built from TRBV27 and TRBJ1-6; no clear D gene. CDR3 size: 16 residues. V gave up 0 bases and J gave up 3 bases, with 9 bases separating them. Germline values: CDR1 MNHEY, CDR2 SMNVEV (reference sequence). CDR3 nucleotide sequence: TGTGCCAGCAGTTTATCGCCCCCGGGCTATAATTCACCCCTCCACTTT. Translating it yields CASSLSPPGYNSPLHF.

Many counts were recorded for this clonotype. The chain combines TRBV7-2 with TRBJ1-1; unclear D gene. This CDR3 comprises 13 residues. Germline V CDR1 and CDR2: SGHTA, FQGNSA. V lost 1 base to trimming and J lost 0 bases, with 3 bases between them. CDR3 coding DNA: TGTGCCAGCAGCTTAGAAGTGAACACTGAAGCTTTCTTT. Its translation: CASSLEVNTEAFF.

This clonotype has ten or more counts. The chain employs TRBV12-3 or TRBV12-4 and TRBJ1-6; D unclear. Between the trimmed V and J ends, which lost 2 bases and 7 bases, there was a span of 6 bases. The CDR3 length is 13 residues. The CDR3 DNA follows: TGTGCCAGCAGTTTAACGGGGAATTCACCCCTCCACTTT. It is translated as CASSLTGNSPLHF.

This clonotype occurred a few times. The genes are TRBV24-1 and TRBJ2-2, with D possibly being TRBD1 (5 bases). V was shortened by 5 bases and J by 7 bases, with 13 bases between the two germline ends. The CDR3 covers 14 residues. CDR1 and CDR2 from the germline V gene are KGHDR and SFDVKD. The CDR3 reads CATSATVVGGELFF. CDR3 DNA: TGTGCCACCAGTGCGACAGTTGTCGGCGGGGAGCTGTTTTTT.

J is TRBJ2-3 and V is TRBV24-1; no definite D call. From germline, CDR1 is KGHDR and CDR2 SFDVKD. Trimming pared 2 bases from V and 2 bases from J, leaving 4 bases between. The CDR3 runs to 13 residues. DNA for the CDR3: TGTGCCACCAGTGATTCCCACACAGATACGCAGTATTTT. This codes for CATSDSHTDTQYF.

This clonotype was observed a few times. The chain carries TRBV9 and TRBJ1-5, with D perhaps matching TRBD1 (6 bases). Deletions cut 9 bases from V and 4 bases from J, with 29 bases between. CDR3 length: 18 residues. Germline V gene lookup returns CDR1 SGDLS and CDR2 YYNGEE. The CDR3 coding sequence is TGTGCCACCATCCTGAGAAACAGGGATGGAAGGGGAAATCAGCCCCAGCATTTT. This encodes CATILRNRDGRGNQPQHF.

The V gene is TRBV20-1, the J gene TRBJ1-2; 8 positions match TRBD1. The V and J ends lost 2 bases and 6 bases, in that order; junction bases with no gene match: 5. The CDR3 is 13 amino acids. Germline values: CDR1 DFQATT, CDR2 SNEGSKA (reference sequence). In DNA, the CDR3 is TGCAGTGCTAGAATGGACAGGGCCAATGGCTACACCTTC. Translated: CSARMDRANGYTF.

This clonotype was observed a few times. V and J are TRBV24-1 and TRBJ1-5, with D tentatively TRBD1 (5 bases). The CDR3 runs to 12 residues. Between the trimmed V and J ends, which lost 6 bases and 4 bases, there was a span of 6 bases. Per the germline V gene, CDR1 is KGHDR and CDR2 is SFDVKD. The CDR3, as DNA: TGTGCCACCAGTACAGGTAATCAGCCCCAGCATTTT. It specifies CATSTGNQPQHF.

Turning to this clonotype: This may come from a read error, since a much larger clone is one base off. The chain joins TRBV28 to TRBJ1-5; tentatively, D is TRBD1 (6 bases). Germline V gene lookup returns CDR1 MDHEN and CDR2 SYDVKM. The CDR3 totals 16 residues. The CDR3 DNA follows: TGTGCCAGCAGCTCCCGGGGCAGGGGCGAAAATCAGCCCCAGAATTTT. Translation: CASSSRGRGENQPQNF.

This sequence joins TRBV20-1 and TRBJ2-1; D is ambiguous. This CDR3 spans 14 amino acids. V was shortened by 5 bases and J by 7 bases, with 18 bases between the two germline ends. Germline loops: CDR1 DFQATT, CDR2 SNEGSKA (reference sequence). CDR3 amino acids: CSARTDPVINEQFF. CDR3 sequence (DNA): TGCAGTGCTCGGACCGACCCTGTAATTAATGAGCAGTTCTTC.

This clonotype was counted a few times. The chain links TRBV7-2 to TRBJ1-5; weak D call: TRBD1 (5 bases). Germline CDR1 reads SGHTA; CDR2 reads FQGNSA. Between the trimmed V and J ends, which lost 1 base and 0 bases, there was a span of 7 bases. CDR3 length: 15 amino acids. CDR3 nucleotide sequence: TGTGCCAGCAGCTTAGGGGGCGTTAGCAATCAGCCCCAGCATTTT. Encoded protein: CASSLGGVSNQPQHF.

This clonotype was detected ten times or more. The gene calls are TRBV6-2 or TRBV6-3 and TRBJ1-2; D might be TRBD1 (5 bases). CDR1 is MNHEY and CDR2 is SVGEGT in the germline V gene. V lost 4 bases and J 3 bases, leaving 9 bases between the germline ends. CDR3 length: 13 residues. The CDR3 DNA reads TGTGCCAGCAGTTTACGGGGCTACTATGGCTACACCTTC. The encoded protein is CASSLRGYYGYTF.

This clonotype has only a few counts. The rearrangement uses TRBV6-1 and TRBJ1-5; D unclear. The CDR3 consists of 15 residues. Trimming left V 7 bases short and J 5 bases short, with 18 bases between. Germline V gene sequence: CDR1 MNHNS, CDR2 SASEGT. In DNA, the CDR3 is TGTGCCAGCACCCTTCTACGCGGGGTCGATCAGCCCCAGCATTTT. It is translated as CASTLLRGVDQPQHF.

J is TRBJ2-5 and V is TRBV7-9; 12 bases line up with TRBD1. Per germline, CDR1 SEHNR and CDR2 FQNEAQ (reference sequence). The CDR3 length is 19 residues. The ends lost 5 bases at V and 4 bases at J; junction bases unmatched: 17. CDR3 loop: CASSALPGQGASVGETQYF. The CDR3 DNA reads as TGTGCCAGCAGCGCATTACCGGGACAGGGGGCGTCGGTCGGAGAGACCCAGTACTTC. The full variable domain, with the rest looked up from reference TRBV7-9 and TRBJ2-5, is DTGVSQNPRHKITKRGQNVTFRCDPISEHNRLYWYRQTLGQGPEFLTYFQNEAQLEKSRLLSDRFSAERPKGSFSTLEIQRTEQGDSAMYLCASSALPGQGASVGETQYFGPGTRLLVL.

The CDR3, as DNA: TGTGCCAGTAGTAACCGGGACAGAATTGTATATGGCTACACCTTC. Translated: CASSNRDRIVYGYTF. This chain links TRBV19 with TRBJ1-2; 7 positions agree with TRBD1. Trimming removed 4 bases from V and 5 bases from J; junction bases left unmatched: 10. Germline V CDR1 and CDR2: LNHDA, SQIVND (reference sequence). CDR3 size: 15 residues.

This clonotype was recorded at least ten times. The chain combines TRBV20-1 with TRBJ2-5; TRBD2 agrees at 11 bases. The CDR3 is 14 amino acids. V trimming: 6 bases; J trimming: 2 bases; junction bases outside the gene matches: 5. The germline V gene has CDR1 DFQATT and CDR2 SNEGSKA (reference sequence). This CDR3 reads CSAPGTSGQETQYF. The CDR3 DNA follows: TGCAGTGCGCCAGGGACTAGCGGACAAGAGACCCAGTACTTC.

This clonotype was detected ten times or more. The chain has TRBV2 and TRBJ2-5; weak D call: TRBD2 (6 bases). There are 13 residues in the CDR3. Trimming took 7 bases from V and 3 from J, leaving 12 bases between them. Germline V gene lookup returns CDR1 SNHLY and CDR2 FYNNEI. The CDR3 protein is CASTSLAEETQYF. The DNA for the CDR3 is TGTGCCAGCACCTCACTAGCCGAAGAGACCCAGTACTTC.

There are many counts of this clonotype. This sequence joins TRBV20-1 and TRBJ2-3, with D unresolved. Germline CDR1 is DFQATT and CDR2 is SNEGSKA (reference sequence). V was shortened by 4 bases and J by 0 bases, with 11 bases between the two germline ends. This CDR3 has 14 residues. Here the CDR3 reads CSAKAQTSTDTQYF. CDR3 DNA sequence: TGCAGTGCTAAGGCACAAACTAGCACAGATACGCAGTATTTT.

This clonotype was found a few times. This chain uses TRBV4-1 with TRBJ2-1, with 8 positions matching TRBD2. J gave up 2 bases and V 0 bases, and 3 bases lay outside the gene matches. CDR1 and CDR2 (germline): MGHRA, YSYEKL. This CDR3 region has 16 residues. CDR3 sequence reads: CASSQEGSGTYNEQFF. Here the CDR3 DNA reads TGCGCCAGCAGCCAAGAGGGTAGCGGGACCTACAATGAGCAGTTCTTC.

This clonotype was picked up many times. This rearrangement joins TRBV7-2 to TRBJ2-5, with TRBD2 identical over 14 bases. The CDR3 is made up of 16 amino acids. CDR1 is SGHTA and CDR2 is FQGNSA in the germline V gene. Trimming took 1 base from V and 5 from J; bases not matched to a gene: 3. CDR3 sequence: CASSLVGLAGDETQYF. CDR3 DNA sequence: TGTGCCAGCAGCTTAGTGGGACTAGCGGGAGATGAGACCCAGTACTTC.

To note about this clonotype: An end of the junction does not agree with germline; a read error may underlie this. The chain combines TRBV5-4 with TRBJ2-2; a weak D match, TRBD2 (6 bases). This CDR3 comprises 15 residues. CDR1 is SGHNT and CDR2 is YYREEE in the germline V gene (reference sequence). The CDR3 region is CASSTGSNNNGELFF. The CDR3 nucleotides are TGTGCCAGCAGCACCGGGAGCAACAACAACGGGGAGCTGTTTTTT.

The chain carries TRBV7-6 and TRBJ2-1; 7 bases agree with TRBD2. The CDR3 has 15 amino acids. Germline V gives CDR1 SGHVS, CDR2 FNYEAQ. Germline trimming cut 3 bases from V and 7 bases from J; bases unmatched to any gene: 9. The CDR3 sequence is CASSFMGEGQNEQFF. In nucleotides, the CDR3 is TGTGCCAGCAGCTTTATGGGGGAGGGCCAGAATGAGCAGTTCTTC.

The chain combines TRBV19 with TRBJ2-1; TRBD2 matches 15 bases. The germline gives CDR1 LNHDA, CDR2 SQIVND (reference sequence). V dropped 3 bases and J dropped 7; count of bases not matched to a gene: 4. This CDR3 contains 16 residues. CDR3 loop: CASSIGLAGGPNEQFF. The CDR3 DNA follows: TGTGCCAGTAGTATTGGACTAGCGGGAGGGCCAAATGAGCAGTTCTTC. The whole variable domain, filled in from reference TRBV19 and TRBJ2-1, reads DGGITQSPKYLFRKEGQNVTLSCEQNLNHDAMYWYRQDPGQGLRLIYYSQIVNDFQKGDIAEGYSVSREKKESFPLTVTSAQKNPTAFYLCASSIGLAGGPNEQFFGPGTRLTVL.

This clonotype was seen a handful of times. The rearrangement uses TRBV7-2 and TRBJ2-3; 11 positions match TRBD2. Germline V gene sequence: CDR1 SGHTA, CDR2 FQGNSA. The CDR3 covers 15 residues. V shed 6 bases and J 1 base; nucleotides not matched to a gene: 3. The CDR3 DNA is TGTGCCAGCAGGAAGGGACTAGCGGGCACAGATACGCAGTATTTT. As protein: CASRKGLAGTDTQYF.

This clonotype was picked up many times. The chain couples TRBV10-3 to TRBJ1-5; 9 nucleotides line up with TRBD1. The CDR3 loop spans 16 amino acids. Germline V gene sequence: CDR1 ENHRY, CDR2 SYGVKD. With 6 bases clipped from V and 1 base from J, the junction kept 7 bases outside the gene matches. CDR3 sequence reads: CAIRDGQGPSNQPQHF. As DNA, the CDR3 is TGTGCCATCAGGGACGGACAGGGGCCCAGCAATCAGCCCCAGCATTTT.

This clonotype was counted at least ten times. V usage is TRBV6-5 and J usage is TRBJ1-3; 11 bases map to TRBD1. The CDR3 sequence is 16 residues long. The germline V gene encodes CDR1 MNHEY and CDR2 SVGAGI. The ends lost 2 bases at V and 4 bases at J; junction bases unmatched: 4. This chain's CDR3 is CASSYGQGASGNTIYF. In DNA, the CDR3 is TGTGCCAGCAGTTACGGACAGGGGGCGAGCGGAAACACCATATATTTT.

This clonotype was seen only a few times. The chain uses TRBV30 and TRBJ2-1; 12 bases are a match to TRBD2. CDR1 GTSNPN and CDR2 SVGIG come from the germline V gene (reference sequence). The trim removed 2 bases at V and 8 bases at J, leaving 10 bases unmatched. This CDR3 has 16 amino acids. The CDR3 here is CAWSPGLAGLFDEQFF. CDR3 in DNA: TGTGCCTGGAGTCCCGGACTAGCGGGATTATTCGATGAGCAGTTCTTC.

The chain has TRBV28 and TRBJ2-3, with D possibly being TRBD2 (5 bases). This CDR3 has 13 residues. The V gene's germline CDR1 is MDHEN and CDR2 SYDVKM. Trimming cost V 6 bases and J 4 bases, with 11 bases left between them. The CDR3 spells CASRTLVPDTQYF. In nucleotides, the CDR3 is TGTGCCAGCAGAACACTAGTGCCAGATACGCAGTATTTT.

The chain joins TRBV20-1 to TRBJ1-1; D gene unclear. The V gene lost 5 bases and the J gene lost 7 bases, with 5 bases spanning the gap. Germline CDR1 is DFQATT and CDR2 is SNEGSKA (reference sequence). The CDR3 runs 9 residues. The CDR3 DNA follows: TGCAGTGCTGCAGGTGAAGCTTTCTTT. Encoded protein: CSAAGEAFF.

This clonotype was seen at least ten times. The chain combines TRBV24-1 with TRBJ1-5; D uncertain. Trimming removed 0 bases from V and 4 bases from J, with 6 bases in between. CDR1 and CDR2 from the germline V gene are KGHDR and SFDVKD. This CDR3 spans 14 amino acids. This CDR3 is CATSDLSGNQPQHF. As DNA, the CDR3 is TGTGCCACCAGTGATTTGTCGGGGAATCAGCCCCAGCATTTT.

This clonotype was recorded a few times. The rearrangement joins TRBV20-1 to TRBJ2-7; TRBD2 agrees at 7 bases. Unmatched junction bases numbered 17, after V lost 6 bases and J lost 6 bases. The CDR3 runs 15 residues. Germline assignment: CDR1 DFQATT and CDR2 SNEGSKA (reference sequence). The CDR3 region has the DNA TGCAGTGCGTCCAATGTCCCGGGAGGTCGGGGCGAGCAGTACGTC. This encodes CSASNVPGGRGEQYV.

This chain links TRBV29-1 with TRBJ1-5; 9 bases fit TRBD1. With V trimmed by 7 bases and J by 5 bases, 9 bases remained unmatched. The CDR3 contains 14 residues. Looked up from germline, CDR1 is SQVTM and CDR2 is ANQGSEA. The CDR3 DNA reads as TGCAGCGCCAATACAGGGGGCGAAGATCAGCCCCAGCATTTT. Protein product: CSANTGGEDQPQHF.